The source of this T cell receptor (beta chain) is a study of T-cell reconstitution after alpha-beta-depleted transplantation in children (dated by TCRdb to 2016 to 2017). Regarding the research as a whole: Using TCR repertoire profiling, the study followed T-cell immune reconstitution in a quantitative way in children after TCRalphabeta/CD19-depleted allogeneic hematopoietic cell transplantation.

The method was PCR. Sequencer: Illumina HiSeq 2500. To normalize quantification of the TCRbeta repertoire, the TCR libraries were built with molecular barcoding that relied on unique molecular identifiers. TCRdb's own reprocessing of the public reads used fastp at Q25 and MiXCR and kept productive beta chains. Identical CDR3 proteins give one entry, which carries the most common genes and DNA. This sample lists about 500,000 distinct CDR3 sequences; over 25% were detected once. Approximately 2.3% of the sample lies in the top ten. The table lists this clonotype with a few counts. No antigen is known for it. It has no much larger one-base neighbor in the sample; base qualities were not kept. The CDR3 has 16 amino acids, counting the end cysteine and phenylalanine. Just the 48-base CDR3 DNA is kept, in frame starting at base 1. CDR1 and CDR2 are drawn from the germline V gene: KGHSH, LQKENI. The junction shows trimming of 5 bases on V and 4 bases on J, and the gene matches do not reach 11 bases of it.

The V and J segments used are TRBV18 and TRBJ1-5, with 7 junctional bases fitting TRBD1. The sample in question was PBMCs from the stem cell graft donor, obtained from the stem cell graft. This receptor was obtained from a human donor who donated a stem cell graft to a child with aplastic anemia. The CDR3 corresponds to CASSEQGGSPNQPQHF. The DNA sequence is given as TGTGCCAGCTCAGAACAAGGGGGCAGCCCTAATCAGCCCCAGCATTTT. The full variable domain, with segments outside the CDR3 supplied by the reference TRBV18 and TRBJ1-5 proteins, appears as NAGVMQNPRHLVRRRGQEARLRCSPMKGHSHVYWYRQLPEEGLKFMVYLQKENIIDESGMPKERFSAEFPKEGPSILRIQQVVRGDSAAYFCASSEQGGSPNQPQHFGDGTRLSIL.